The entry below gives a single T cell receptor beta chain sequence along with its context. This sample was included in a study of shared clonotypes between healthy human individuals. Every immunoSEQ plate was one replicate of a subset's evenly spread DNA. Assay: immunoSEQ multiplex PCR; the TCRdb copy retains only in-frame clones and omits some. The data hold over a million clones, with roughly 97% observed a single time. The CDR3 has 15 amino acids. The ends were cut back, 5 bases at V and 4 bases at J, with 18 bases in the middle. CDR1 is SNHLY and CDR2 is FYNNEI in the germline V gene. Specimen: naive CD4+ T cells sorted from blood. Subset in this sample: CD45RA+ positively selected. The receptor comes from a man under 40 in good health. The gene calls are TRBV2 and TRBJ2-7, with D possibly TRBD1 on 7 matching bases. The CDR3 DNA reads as TGTGCCAGCAGTTCCAACAGGGGCGGAGGGTACGAGCAGTACTTC. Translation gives CASSSNRGGGYEQYF.